The T cell receptor (beta chain) described here comes from a study of T-cell memory formation after mild COVID-19. MiXCR, applied by TCRdb to the 5' RACE reads, yields one record per CDR3 protein. The table has about 210,000 distinct CDR3 sequences, more than 9% seen once. Study-wide results and limits: Among CD4+ contracting clones, most were CM and EM, and CD8+ ones EMRA. Clones contracting over day 15 to 85 were CD4/CD8 balanced, with later expanders leaning CD4+.

As regards this clonotype: Its antigen is unidentified.

The CDR3 contains 18 residues. With 6 bases removed from V and 2 bases from J, the gap between germline ends came to 26 bases. CDR1 and CDR2 (germline): MNHEY, SMNVEV (reference sequence). Sample: PBMCs or a T cell subset sorted from them (not recorded which). This TCR was sampled from a man aged 18 to 35 who had mild COVID-19 (a few samples of this study predate the infection). Cell type and time point are not known. The chain combines TRBV27 with TRBJ2-7, with D perhaps TRBD1 (5 bases). DNA of the CDR3: TGTGCCAGCAGGGTAAGGTTCGTATATGGGGCTGTCCCCTACGAGCAGTACTTC. Amino acid sequence: CASRVRFVYGAVPYEQYF.